The clone carrying this T cell receptor beta chain was picked up many times. Its specificity is unknown. CDR3 regions of TCR beta were amplified from RNA transcripts. An initial RT-PCR round employing HTBI primers preceded a second-round multiplex PCR. Using its own MiXCR run on the multiplex PCR reads, TCRdb lists one record per CDR3 protein. Among over 450,000 distinct CDR3 sequences, roughly an eighth were seen once, and the ten largest hold more than 8.5%. Trimming took 5 bases from V and 4 from J, leaving 14 bases between them. This CDR3 spans 14 amino acids. This sample is drawn from a study of Graves' ophthalmopathy and Graves' hyperthyroidism. The study, taken as a whole, reports: Ophthalmopathy progression was predicted with around 71% sensitivity and about 72% specificity. Most thyroid clonotypes expanded beyond 0.001 frequency were also found in blood.

Sequences were obtained from blood. This clonotype was sampled from a young woman with Graves' ophthalmopathy. The chain employs TRBV12-3 or TRBV12-4 and TRBJ1-2; a weak D match, TRBD1 (5 bases). CDR3 sequence reads: CASSPGLGPYGYTF. CDR3 in DNA: TGTGCCAGCAGTCCTGGGCTGGGGCCCTATGGCTACACCTTC.